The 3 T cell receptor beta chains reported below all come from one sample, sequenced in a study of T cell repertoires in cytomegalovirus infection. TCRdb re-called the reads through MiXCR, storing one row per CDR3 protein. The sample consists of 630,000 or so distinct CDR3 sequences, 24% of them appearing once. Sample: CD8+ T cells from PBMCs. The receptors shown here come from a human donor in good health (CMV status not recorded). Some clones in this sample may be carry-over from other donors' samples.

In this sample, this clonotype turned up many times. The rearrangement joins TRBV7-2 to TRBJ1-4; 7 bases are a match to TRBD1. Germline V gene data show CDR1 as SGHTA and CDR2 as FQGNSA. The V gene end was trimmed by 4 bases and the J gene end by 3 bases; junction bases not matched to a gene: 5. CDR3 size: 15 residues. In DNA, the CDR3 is TGTGCCAGCAGCTACGACAGGGTACCTAATGAAAAACTGTTTTTT. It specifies CASSYDRVPNEKLFF.

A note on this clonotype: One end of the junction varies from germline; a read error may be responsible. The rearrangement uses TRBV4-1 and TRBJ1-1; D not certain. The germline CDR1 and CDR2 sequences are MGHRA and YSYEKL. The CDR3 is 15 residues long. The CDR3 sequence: CASSPRQVMNAEAFF. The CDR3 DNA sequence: TGCGCCAGCAGCCCTAGGCAGGTCATGAACGCTGAAGCTTTCTTT.

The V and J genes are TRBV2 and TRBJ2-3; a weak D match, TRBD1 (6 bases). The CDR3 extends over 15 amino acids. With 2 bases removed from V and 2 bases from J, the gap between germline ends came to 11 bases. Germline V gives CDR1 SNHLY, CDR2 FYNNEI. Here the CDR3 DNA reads TGTGCCAGCAGTGAATGGGACATGATCACAGATACGCAGTATTTT. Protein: CASSEWDMITDTQYF.